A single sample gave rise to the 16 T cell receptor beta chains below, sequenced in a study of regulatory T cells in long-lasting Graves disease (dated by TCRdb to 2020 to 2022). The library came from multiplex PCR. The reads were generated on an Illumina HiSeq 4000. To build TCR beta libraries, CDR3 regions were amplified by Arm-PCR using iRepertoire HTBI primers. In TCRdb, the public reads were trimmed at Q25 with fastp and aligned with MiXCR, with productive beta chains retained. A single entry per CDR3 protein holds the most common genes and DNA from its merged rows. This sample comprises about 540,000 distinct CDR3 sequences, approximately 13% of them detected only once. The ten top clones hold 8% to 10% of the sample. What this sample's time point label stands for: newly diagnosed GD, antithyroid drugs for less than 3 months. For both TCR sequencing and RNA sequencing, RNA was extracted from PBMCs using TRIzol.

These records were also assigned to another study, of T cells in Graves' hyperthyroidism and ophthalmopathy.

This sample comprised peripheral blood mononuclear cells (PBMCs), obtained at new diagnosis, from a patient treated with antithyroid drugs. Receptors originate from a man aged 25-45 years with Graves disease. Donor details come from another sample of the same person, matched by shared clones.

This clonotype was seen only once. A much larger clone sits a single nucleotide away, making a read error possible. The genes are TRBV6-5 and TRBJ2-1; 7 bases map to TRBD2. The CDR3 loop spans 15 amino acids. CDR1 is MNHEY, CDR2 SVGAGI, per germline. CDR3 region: CASSFERDSYNEEFF. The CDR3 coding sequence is TGTGCCAGCAGTTTCGAGCGGGACTCCTACAATGAGGAGTTCTTC.

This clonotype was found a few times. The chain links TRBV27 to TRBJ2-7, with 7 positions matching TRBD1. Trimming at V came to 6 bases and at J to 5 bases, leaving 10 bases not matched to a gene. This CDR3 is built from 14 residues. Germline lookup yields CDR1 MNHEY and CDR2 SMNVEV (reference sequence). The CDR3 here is CASSDRQGSHEQYF. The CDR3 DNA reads TGTGCCAGCAGCGATCGACAGGGAAGCCACGAGCAGTACTTC.

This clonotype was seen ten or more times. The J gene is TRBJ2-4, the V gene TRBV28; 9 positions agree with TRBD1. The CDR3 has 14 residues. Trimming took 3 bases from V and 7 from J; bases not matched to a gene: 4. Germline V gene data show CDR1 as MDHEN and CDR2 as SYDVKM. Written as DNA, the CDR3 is TGTGCCAGCAGTTTTTGGGACAGGGCTAACATTCAGTACTTC. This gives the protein CASSFWDRANIQYF. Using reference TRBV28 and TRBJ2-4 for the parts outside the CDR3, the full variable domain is DVKVTQSSRYLVKRTGEKVFLECVQDMDHENMFWYRQDPGLGLRLIYFSYDVKMKEKGDIPEGYSVSREKKERFSLILESASTNQTSMYLCASSFWDRANIQYFGAGTRLSVL.

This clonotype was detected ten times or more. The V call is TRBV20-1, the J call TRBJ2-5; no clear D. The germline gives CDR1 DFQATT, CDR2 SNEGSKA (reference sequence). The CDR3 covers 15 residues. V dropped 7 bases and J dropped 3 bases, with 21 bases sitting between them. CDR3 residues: CSVMRPSAKEETQYF. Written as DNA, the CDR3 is TGCAGTGTCATGCGTCCCTCTGCGAAGGAAGAGACCCAGTACTTC.

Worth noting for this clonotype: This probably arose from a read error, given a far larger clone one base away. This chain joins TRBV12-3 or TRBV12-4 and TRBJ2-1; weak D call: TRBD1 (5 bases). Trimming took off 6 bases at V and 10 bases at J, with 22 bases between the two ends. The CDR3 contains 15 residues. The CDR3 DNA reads TGTGCCAGCAGCCTACCGTTGACAGATCCCTACGAGCAGTTCTTC. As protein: CASSLPLTDPYEQFF.

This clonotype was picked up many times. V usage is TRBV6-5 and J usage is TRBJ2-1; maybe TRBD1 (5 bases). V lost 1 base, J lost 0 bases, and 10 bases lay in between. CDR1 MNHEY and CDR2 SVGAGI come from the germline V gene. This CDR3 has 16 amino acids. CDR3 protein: CASSYLGVSSYNEQFF. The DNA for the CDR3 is TGTGCCAGCAGTTACTTAGGGGTCAGCTCCTACAATGAGCAGTTCTTC.

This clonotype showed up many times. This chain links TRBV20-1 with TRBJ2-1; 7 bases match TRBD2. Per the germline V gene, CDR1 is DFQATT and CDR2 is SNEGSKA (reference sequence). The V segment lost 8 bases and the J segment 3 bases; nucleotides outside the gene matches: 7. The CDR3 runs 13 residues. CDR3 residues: CSTGSSGYNEQFF. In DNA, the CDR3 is TGCAGTACCGGTTCTAGCGGCTACAATGAGCAGTTCTTC.

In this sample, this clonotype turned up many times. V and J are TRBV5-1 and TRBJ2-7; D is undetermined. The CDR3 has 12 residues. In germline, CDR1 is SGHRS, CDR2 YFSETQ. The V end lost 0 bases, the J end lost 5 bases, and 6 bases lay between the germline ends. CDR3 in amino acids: CASSLVSHEQYF. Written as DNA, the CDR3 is TGCGCCAGCAGCTTGGTTAGCCACGAGCAGTACTTC.

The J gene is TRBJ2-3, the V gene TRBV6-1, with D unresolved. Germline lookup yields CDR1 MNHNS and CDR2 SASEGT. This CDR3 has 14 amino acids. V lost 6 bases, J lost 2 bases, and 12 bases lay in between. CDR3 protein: CASRSRFLTDTQYF. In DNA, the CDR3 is TGTGCCAGCAGGTCTCGGTTCCTCACAGATACGCAGTATTTT.

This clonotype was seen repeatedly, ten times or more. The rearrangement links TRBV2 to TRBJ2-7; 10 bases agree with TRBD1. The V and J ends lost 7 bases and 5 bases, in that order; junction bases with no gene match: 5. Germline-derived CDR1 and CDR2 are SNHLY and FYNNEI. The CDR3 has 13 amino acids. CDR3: CASIRDRGHEQYF. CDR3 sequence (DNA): TGTGCCAGCATTCGGGACAGGGGCCACGAGCAGTACTTC.

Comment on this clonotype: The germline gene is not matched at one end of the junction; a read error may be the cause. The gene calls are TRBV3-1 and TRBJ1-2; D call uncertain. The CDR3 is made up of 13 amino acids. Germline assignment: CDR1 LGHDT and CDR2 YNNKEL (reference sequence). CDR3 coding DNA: TGCGCCAGCAGCCCCGGCCTCGCTAGCGGCTACACCTTC. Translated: CASSPGLASGYTF.

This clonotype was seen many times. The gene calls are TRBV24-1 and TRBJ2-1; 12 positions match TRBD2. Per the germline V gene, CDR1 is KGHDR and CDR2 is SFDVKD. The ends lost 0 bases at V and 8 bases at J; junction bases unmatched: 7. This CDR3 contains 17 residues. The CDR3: CATSDLLTSGSGDEQFF. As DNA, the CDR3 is TGTGCCACCAGTGATTTGTTGACTAGCGGGAGTGGAGATGAGCAGTTCTTC.

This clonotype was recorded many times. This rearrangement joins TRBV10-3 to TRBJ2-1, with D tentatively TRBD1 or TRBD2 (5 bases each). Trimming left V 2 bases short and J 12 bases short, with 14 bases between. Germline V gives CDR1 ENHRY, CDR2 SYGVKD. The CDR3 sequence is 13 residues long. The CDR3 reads CAISERDLYGQFF. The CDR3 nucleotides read TGTGCCATCAGTGAGAGGGACCTCTATGGGCAGTTCTTC.

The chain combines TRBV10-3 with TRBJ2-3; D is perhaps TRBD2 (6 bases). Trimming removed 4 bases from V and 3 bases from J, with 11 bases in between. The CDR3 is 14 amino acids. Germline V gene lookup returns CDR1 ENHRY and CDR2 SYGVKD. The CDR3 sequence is CAISVNGGTDTQYF. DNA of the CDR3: TGTGCCATCAGTGTTAACGGGGGAACAGATACGCAGTATTTT.

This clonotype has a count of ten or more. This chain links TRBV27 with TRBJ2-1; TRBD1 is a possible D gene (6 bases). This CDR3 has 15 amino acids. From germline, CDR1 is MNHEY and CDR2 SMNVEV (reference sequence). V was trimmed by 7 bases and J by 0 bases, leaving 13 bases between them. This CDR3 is CASKSDRSSYNEQFF. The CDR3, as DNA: TGTGCCAGCAAGAGCGACAGGAGCTCCTACAATGAGCAGTTCTTC.

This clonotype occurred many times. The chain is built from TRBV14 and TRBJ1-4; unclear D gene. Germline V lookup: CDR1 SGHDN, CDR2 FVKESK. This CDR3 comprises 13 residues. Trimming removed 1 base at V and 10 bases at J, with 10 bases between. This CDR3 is CASSQGSGVKLFF. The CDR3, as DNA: TGTGCCAGCAGCCAAGGGTCCGGGGTAAAACTGTTTTTT.